The source of this T cell receptor beta chain is a study of PD-L1 blockade in urothelial cancer. Across the study: About 85% of the roughly 30 patients comprised males who had bladder-origin urothelial cancer. Overall study results and limits: Below-median blood TCR clonality before treatment forecast better survival.

Per the germline V gene, CDR1 is SGHTA and CDR2 is FQGNSA. V was shortened by 5 bases and J by 7 bases, with 18 bases between the two germline ends. The CDR3 covers 14 residues. Clones were read by immunoSEQ multiplex PCR, and TCRdb kept only the in-frame ones, dropping some. Of some 15,000 clones detected, more than 75% appear once; the ten largest clones hold around 15%. A word on this clone: Its antigen is still unknown.

The sequencing used PBMCs, collected around atezolizumab (anti-PD-L1) treatment. The rearrangement uses TRBV7-2 and TRBJ2-7, with a possible D match to TRBD2 (7 bases). The TCR originated in a man aged 65-85 years with urothelial cancer. CDR3 in DNA: TGTGCCAGCAGCAGACGACAAGGGGGAGGGGAGCAGTACTTC. It codes for CASSRRQGGGEQYF.